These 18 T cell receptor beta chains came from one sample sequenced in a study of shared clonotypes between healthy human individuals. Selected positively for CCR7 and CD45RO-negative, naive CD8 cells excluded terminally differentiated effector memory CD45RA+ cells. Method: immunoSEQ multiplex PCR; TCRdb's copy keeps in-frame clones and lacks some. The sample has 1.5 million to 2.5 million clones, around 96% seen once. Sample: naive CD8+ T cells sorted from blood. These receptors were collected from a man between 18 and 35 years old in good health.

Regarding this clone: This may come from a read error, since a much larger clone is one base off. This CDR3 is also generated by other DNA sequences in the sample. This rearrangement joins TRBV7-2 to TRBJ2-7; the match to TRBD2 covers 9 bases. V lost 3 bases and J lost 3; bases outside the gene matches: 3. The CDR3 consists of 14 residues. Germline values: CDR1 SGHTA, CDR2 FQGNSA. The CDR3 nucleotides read TGTGCCAGCAGCTTTAGCGGGGGTTTCTACGAGCAGTACTTC. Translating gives CASSFSGGFYEQYF.

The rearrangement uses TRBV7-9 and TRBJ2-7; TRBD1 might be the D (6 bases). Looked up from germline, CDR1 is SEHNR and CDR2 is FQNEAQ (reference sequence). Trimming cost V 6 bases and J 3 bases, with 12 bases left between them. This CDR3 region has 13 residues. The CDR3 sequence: CASSIDRYYEQYF. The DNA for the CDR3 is TGTGCCAGCAGTATAGACAGGTACTACGAGCAGTACTTC.

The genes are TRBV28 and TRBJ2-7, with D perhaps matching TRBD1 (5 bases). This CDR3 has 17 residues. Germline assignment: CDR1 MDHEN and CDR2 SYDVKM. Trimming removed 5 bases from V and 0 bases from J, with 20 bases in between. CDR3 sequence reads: CASSPGPREINSYEQYF. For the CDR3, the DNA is TGTGCCAGCAGTCCAGGCCCCAGGGAAATCAACTCCTACGAGCAGTACTTC.

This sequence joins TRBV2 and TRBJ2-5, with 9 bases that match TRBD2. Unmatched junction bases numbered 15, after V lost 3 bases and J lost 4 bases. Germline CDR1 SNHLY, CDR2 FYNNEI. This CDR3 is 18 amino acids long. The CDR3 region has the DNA TGTGCCAGCAGTGAGAGGGGGCCGGGACTAGCCGGACGAGAGACCCAGTACTTC. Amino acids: CASSERGPGLAGRETQYF.

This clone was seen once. CDR3 sequence: CASSPDGSRGAEAFF. The CDR3 nucleotides are TGCGCCAGCAGCCCGGACGGGTCCAGGGGCGCTGAAGCTTTCTTT. The chain is built from TRBV5-1 and TRBJ1-1, with D tentatively TRBD1 (6 bases). The CDR3 extends over 15 amino acids. Looked up from germline, CDR1 is SGHRS and CDR2 is YFSETQ. V was trimmed by 4 bases and J by 6 bases, leaving 19 bases between them.

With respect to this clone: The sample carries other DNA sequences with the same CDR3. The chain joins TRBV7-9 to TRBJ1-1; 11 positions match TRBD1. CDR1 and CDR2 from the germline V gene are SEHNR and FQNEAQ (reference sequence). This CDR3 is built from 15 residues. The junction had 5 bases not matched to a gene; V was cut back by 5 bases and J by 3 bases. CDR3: CASSLGQGAYTEAFF. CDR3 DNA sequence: TGTGCCAGCAGCCTCGGACAGGGGGCGTACACTGAAGCTTTCTTT.

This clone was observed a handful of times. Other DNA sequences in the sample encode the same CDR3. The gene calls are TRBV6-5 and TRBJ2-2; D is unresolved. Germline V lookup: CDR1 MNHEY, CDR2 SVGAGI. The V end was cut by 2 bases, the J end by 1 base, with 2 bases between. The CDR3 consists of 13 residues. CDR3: CASSYQNTGELFF. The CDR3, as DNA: TGTGCCAGCAGTTACCAGAACACCGGGGAGCTGTTTTTT.

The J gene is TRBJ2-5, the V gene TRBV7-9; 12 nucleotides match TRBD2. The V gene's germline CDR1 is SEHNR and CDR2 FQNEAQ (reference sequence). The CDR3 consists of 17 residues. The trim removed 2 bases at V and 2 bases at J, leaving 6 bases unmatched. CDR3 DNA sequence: TGTGCCAGCAGCTTACCGACTAGCGGGGGTTCTCAAGAGACCCAGTACTTC. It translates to CASSLPTSGGSQETQYF.

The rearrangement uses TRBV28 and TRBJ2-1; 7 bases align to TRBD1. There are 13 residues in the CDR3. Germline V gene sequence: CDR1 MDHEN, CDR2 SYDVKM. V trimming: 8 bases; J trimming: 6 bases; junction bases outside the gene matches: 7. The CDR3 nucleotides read TGTGCCAGCTTCTCGACAGGGCTCAATGAGCAGTTCTTC. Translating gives CASFSTGLNEQFF.

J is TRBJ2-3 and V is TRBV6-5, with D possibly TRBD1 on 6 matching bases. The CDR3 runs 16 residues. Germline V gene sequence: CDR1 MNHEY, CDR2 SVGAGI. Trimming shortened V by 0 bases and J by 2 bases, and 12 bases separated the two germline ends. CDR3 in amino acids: CASSYSGHEVTDTQYF. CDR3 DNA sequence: TGTGCCAGCAGTTACTCGGGACATGAAGTCACAGATACGCAGTATTTT.

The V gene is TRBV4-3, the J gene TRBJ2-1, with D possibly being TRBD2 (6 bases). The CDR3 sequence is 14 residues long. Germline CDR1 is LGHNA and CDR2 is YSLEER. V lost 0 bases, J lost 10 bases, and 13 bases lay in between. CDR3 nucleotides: TGCGCCAGCAGCCAAGATTTACTAGCAGGAGAGCAGTTCTTC. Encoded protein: CASSQDLLAGEQFF.

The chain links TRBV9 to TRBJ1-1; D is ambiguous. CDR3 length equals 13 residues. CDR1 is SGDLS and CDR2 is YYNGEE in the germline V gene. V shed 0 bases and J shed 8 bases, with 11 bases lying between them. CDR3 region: CASSVDGRLEAFF. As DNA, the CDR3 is TGTGCCAGCAGCGTAGACGGGCGATTGGAAGCTTTCTTT.

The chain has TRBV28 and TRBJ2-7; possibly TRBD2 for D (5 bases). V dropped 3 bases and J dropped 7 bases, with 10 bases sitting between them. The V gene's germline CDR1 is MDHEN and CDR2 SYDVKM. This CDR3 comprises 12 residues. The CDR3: CASSFLAREQYF. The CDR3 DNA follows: TGTGCCAGCAGTTTCCTAGCACGGGAGCAGTACTTC.

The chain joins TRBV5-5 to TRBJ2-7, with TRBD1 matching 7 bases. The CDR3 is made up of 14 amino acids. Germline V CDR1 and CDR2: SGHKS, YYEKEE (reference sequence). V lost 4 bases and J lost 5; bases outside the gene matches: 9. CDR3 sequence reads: CASSLWQGENEQYF. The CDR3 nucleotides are TGTGCCAGCAGCCTATGGCAGGGGGAGAACGAGCAGTACTTC.

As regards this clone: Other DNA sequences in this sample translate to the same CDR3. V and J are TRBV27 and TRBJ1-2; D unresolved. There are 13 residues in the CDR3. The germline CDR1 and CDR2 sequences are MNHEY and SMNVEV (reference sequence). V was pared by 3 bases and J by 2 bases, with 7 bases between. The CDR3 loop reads CASSLSINYGYTF. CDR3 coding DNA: TGTGCCAGCAGTTTGTCCATAAACTATGGCTACACCTTC.

For the CDR3, the DNA is TGTGCCAGCAGCGACAGGGGTGAAAAACTGTTTTTT. This sequence encodes CASSDRGEKLFF. The chain couples TRBV2 to TRBJ1-4; the match to TRBD1 covers 8 bases. Germline V gene lookup returns CDR1 SNHLY and CDR2 FYNNEI. The CDR3 runs 12 residues. J was trimmed by 7 bases and V by 6 bases; bases with no gene match: 1.

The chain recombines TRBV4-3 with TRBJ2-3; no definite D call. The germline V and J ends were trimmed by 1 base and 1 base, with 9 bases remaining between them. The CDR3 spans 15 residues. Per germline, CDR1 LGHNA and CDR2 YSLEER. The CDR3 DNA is TGCGCCAGCAGCCAAGGCCGGCAGGGCACAGATACGCAGTATTTT. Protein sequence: CASSQGRQGTDTQYF.

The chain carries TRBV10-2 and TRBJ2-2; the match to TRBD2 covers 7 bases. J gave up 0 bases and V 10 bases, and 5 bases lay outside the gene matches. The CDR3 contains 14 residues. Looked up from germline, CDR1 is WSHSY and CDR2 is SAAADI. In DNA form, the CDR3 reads TGCGCCACCCTGGGAGGGGCGAACACCGGGGAGCTGTTTTTT. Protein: CATLGGANTGELFF.